The clone carrying this T cell receptor (beta chain) was seen a few times. What it binds is not known. The data were obtained in a study of response to subunit inactivated influenza vaccine. Broader study findings: Only a handful of new T cells, the authors suggested, are recruited with each seasonal influenza vaccination.

The CDR3 runs to 14 residues. V was cut by 8 bases and J by 4 bases, with 17 bases left in between. Germline CDR1 is ENHRY and CDR2 is SYGVKD. A single record per CDR3 protein comes from TCRdb applying MiXCR to the RT-PCR reads. The data contain 300,000 to 350,000 distinct CDR3 sequences, roughly 22% of them singletons. V usage is TRBV10-3 and J usage is TRBJ1-1; no definite D call. Specimen: PBMCs from blood, collected less than 22 months after vaccination. This TCR derives from a man between 50 and 69 years old who received an inactivated influenza vaccine. The CDR3 protein is CAIGLELGITEAFF. CDR3 sequence (DNA): TGTGCCATCGGGCTTGAGCTGGGGATCACTGAAGCTTTCTTT.